The source of this TCR beta chain is a study of metastatic and nonmetastatic thyroid tumors. Study background: Repertoires from blood and tumor or nodule tissue of malignant and benign thyroid patients were compared.

Whole-study results and caveats: For both blood and tumor, malignant thyroid tumors reportedly showed significantly higher TCR beta diversity than benign nodules did.

A few counts support this clone. Its antigen is as yet unknown. Original processing methods: The distant-metastasis classifier for papillary thyroid cancer was built from CDR3 differences across clinicopathological groups. TCRdb recomputed clones from the PCR reads via MiXCR. TCRdb's processing, not the authors', yielded these V and J calls. The profile covers tens of thousands of clones, with approximately 40% appearing a single time and 25% to 35% taken by the ten largest. Before thyroid surgery, none of the patients had received any treatment. The CDR3 runs 15 residues. The V segment lost 5 bases and the J segment 1 base; nucleotides outside the gene matches: 2.

The sequenced material came from tumor tissue. The clonotype originates from a female donor with papillary thyroid cancer or a benign thyroid nodule (not recorded which). Some clones in this sample may be carry-over from other donors' samples. The chain has TRBV12-3 or TRBV12-4 and TRBJ2-3; 11 bases fit TRBD2. The CDR3 DNA reads TGTGCCAGCAGTATGGGACTAGCGGGCACAGATACGCAGTATTTT. Protein: CASSMGLAGTDTQYF.